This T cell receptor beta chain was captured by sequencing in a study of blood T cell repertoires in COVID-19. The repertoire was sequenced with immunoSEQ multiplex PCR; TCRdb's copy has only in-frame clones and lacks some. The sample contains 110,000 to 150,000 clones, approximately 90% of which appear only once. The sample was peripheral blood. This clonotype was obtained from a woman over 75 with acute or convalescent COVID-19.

CDR3 bases: TGTGCCACCAGCAGAGATATCGGGGAGAATGAGCAGTTCTTC. Its translation: CATSRDIGENEQFF. The J gene is TRBJ2-1, the V gene TRBV15; perhaps TRBD2 as D (5 bases). The germline V and J ends were trimmed by 0 bases and 7 bases, with 10 bases remaining between them. The CDR3 covers 14 residues. In germline, CDR1 is LNHNV, CDR2 YYDKDF (reference sequence).